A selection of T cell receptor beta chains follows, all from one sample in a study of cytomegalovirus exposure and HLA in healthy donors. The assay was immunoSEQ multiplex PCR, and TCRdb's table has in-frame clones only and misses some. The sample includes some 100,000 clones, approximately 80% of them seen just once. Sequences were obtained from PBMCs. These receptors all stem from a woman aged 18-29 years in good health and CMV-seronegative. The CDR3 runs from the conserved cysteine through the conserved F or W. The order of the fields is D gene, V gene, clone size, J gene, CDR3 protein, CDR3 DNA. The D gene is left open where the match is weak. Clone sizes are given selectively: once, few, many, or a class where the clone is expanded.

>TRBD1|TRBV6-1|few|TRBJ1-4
CASSEQTGEGEKLFF
TGTGCCAGCAGTGAACAGACAGGGGAGGGTGAAAAACTGTTTTTT
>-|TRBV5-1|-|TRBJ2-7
CASSFLQGGEQYF
TGCGCCAGCAGCTTCCTACAGGGCGGCGAGCAGTACTTC
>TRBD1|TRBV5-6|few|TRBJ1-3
CASSSRRRGQHLAGNTIYF
TGTGCCAGCAGCTCACGCCGCAGGGGGCAACATCTAGCTGGAAACACCATATATTTT
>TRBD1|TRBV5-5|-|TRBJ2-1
CASSLYGTGGYNEQFF
TGTGCCAGCAGCTTGTACGGGACAGGGGGCTACAATGAGCAGTTCTTC
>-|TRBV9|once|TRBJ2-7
CASSVAGSLDEQYF
TGTGCCAGCAGCGTAGCGGGTTCACTGGACGAGCAGTACTTC
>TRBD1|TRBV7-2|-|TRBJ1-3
CASSLGPGQGAGNTIYF
TGTGCCAGCAGCTTAGGCCCGGGACAGGGGGCTGGAAACACCATATATTTT
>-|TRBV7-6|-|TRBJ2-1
CASSLPWQANEQFF
TGTGCCAGCAGCTTACCCTGGCAGGCCAATGAGCAGTTCTTC
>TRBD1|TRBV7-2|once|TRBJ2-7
CASSTDGTAFYEQYF
TGTGCCAGCAGCACCGACGGGACAGCGTTTTACGAGCAGTACTTC
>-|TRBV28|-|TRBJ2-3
CASSFFGPVIRTDTQYF
TGTGCCAGCAGCTTTTTTGGGCCAGTAATTCGCACAGATACGCAGTATTTT
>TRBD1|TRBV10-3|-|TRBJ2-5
CATNTRQGSQETQYF
TGTGCCACCAACACCCGACAGGGGTCGCAAGAGACCCAGTACTTC
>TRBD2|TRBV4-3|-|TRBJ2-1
CASSQDSGRAWYNEQFF
TGCGCCAGCAGCCAAGATAGTGGGAGGGCTTGGTACAATGAGCAGTTCTTC
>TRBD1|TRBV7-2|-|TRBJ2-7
CASSLSGGTEGAYEQYF
TGTGCCAGCAGCTTATCAGGGGGTACAGAGGGGGCCTACGAGCAGTACTTC
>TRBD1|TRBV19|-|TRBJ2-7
CASSIPGTGNYEQYF
TGTGCCAGTAGTATCCCCGGGACAGGCAACTACGAGCAGTACTTC
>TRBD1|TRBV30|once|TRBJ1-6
CASHYRDRGLDYNSPLHF
TGTGCCAGCCATTACCGGGACAGGGGGCTCGACTATAATTCACCCCTCCACTTT
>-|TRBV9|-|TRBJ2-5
CASSASAGLIQTQYF
TGTGCCAGCAGCGCTAGCGCGGGGCTCATACAGACCCAGTACTTC
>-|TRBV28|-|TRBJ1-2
CASSVGGGGYGYTF
TGTGCCAGCAGTGTGGGGGGCGGGGGATATGGCTACACCTTC
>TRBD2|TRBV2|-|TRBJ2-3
CASSDWRGGTDTQYF
TGTGCCAGCAGTGATTGGAGGGGAGGGACAGATACGCAGTATTTT
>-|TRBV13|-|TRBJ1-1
CASVAPSTEAFF
TGTGCCAGCGTCGCACCGAGCACTGAAGCTTTCTTT
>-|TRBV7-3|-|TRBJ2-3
CASSPRGGESDTQYF
TGTGCCAGCAGTCCAAGGGGGGGGGAGTCAGATACGCAGTATTTT
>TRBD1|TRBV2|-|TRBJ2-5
CASRNRDRKQETQYF
TGTGCCAGCAGAAACCGGGACAGAAAACAAGAGACCCAGTACTTC
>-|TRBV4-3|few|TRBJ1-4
CASSQAPEGTTGSEKLFF
TGCGCCAGCAGCCAAGCTCCAGAGGGGACCACCGGGAGTGAAAAACTGTTTTTT
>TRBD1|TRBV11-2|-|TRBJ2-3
CASRDRGTDTQYF
TGTGCCAGCAGGGACAGGGGCACAGATACGCAGTATTTT
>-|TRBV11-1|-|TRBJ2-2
CASSPQAPFQGTRELFF
TGTGCCAGCAGCCCCCAAGCCCCTTTCCAGGGTACGAGGGAGCTGTTTTTT
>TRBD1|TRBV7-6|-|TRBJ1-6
CASSLTGERSPLHF
TGTGCCAGCAGCTTAACAGGGGAAAGATCACCCCTCCACTTT
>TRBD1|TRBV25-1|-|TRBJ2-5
CASSDYRGMGETQYF
TGTGCCAGCAGTGATTACAGGGGGATGGGGGAGACCCAGTACTTC
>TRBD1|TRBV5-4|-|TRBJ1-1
CASSPDRVVTEAFF
TGTGCCAGCAGCCCGGACAGGGTGGTCACTGAAGCTTTCTTT
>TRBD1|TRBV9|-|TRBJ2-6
CASSPTGAGANVLTF
TGTGCCAGCAGCCCTACAGGGGCTGGGGCCAACGTCCTGACTTTC
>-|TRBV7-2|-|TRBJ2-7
CASSLIAENYEQYF
TGTGCCAGCAGCTTAATAGCGGAGAATTACGAGCAGTACTTC
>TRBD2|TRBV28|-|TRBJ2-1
CASSFMGTSGINEQFF
TGTGCCAGCAGTTTCATGGGGACTAGCGGTATAAATGAGCAGTTCTTC
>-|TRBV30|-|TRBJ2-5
CAWSSTGLGVRSGETQYF
TGTGCCTGGTCGAGTACAGGGTTGGGGGTAAGGAGTGGGGAGACCCAGTACTTC
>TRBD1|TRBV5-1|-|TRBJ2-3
CASSSMTGLTDTQYF
TGCGCCAGCAGCTCGATGACAGGGTTGACAGATACGCAGTATTTT
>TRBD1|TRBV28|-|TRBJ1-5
CASSYVQGATQPQHF
TGTGCCAGCAGTTATGTGCAGGGGGCAACTCAGCCCCAGCATTTT
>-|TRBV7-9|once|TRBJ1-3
CSSSLASNTIYF
TGTTCCAGCAGCTTAGCGTCGAACACCATATATTTT
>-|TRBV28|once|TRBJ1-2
CASSLLTSYGYTF
TGTGCCAGCAGTTTATTAACGAGTTATGGCTACACCTTC
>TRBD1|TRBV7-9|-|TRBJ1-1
CASSSNTGQGGQQDTEAFF
TGTGCCAGCAGCTCCAACACGGGACAGGGGGGCCAGCAGGACACTGAAGCTTTCTTT
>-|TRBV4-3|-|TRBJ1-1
CASSQVYGRGSYNTEAFF
TGCGCCAGCAGCCAAGTTTACGGCAGGGGATCCTATAACACTGAAGCTTTCTTT
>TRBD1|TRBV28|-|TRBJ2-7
CASSLGGTGSYEQYF
TGTGCCAGCAGTCTCGGGGGGACAGGGAGCTACGAGCAGTACTTC
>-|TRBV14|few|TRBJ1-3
CASSPTNTRFSGNTIYF
TGTGCCAGCAGCCCTACAAATACCAGGTTCTCTGGAAACACCATATATTTT
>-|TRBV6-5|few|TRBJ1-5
CASSEGEYQPQHF
TGTGCCAGCAGTGAAGGGGAATATCAGCCCCAGCATTTT
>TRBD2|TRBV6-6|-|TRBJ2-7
CASSYSSGRFDEQYF
TGTGCCAGCAGTTACTCGAGCGGGAGGTTCGACGAGCAGTACTTC
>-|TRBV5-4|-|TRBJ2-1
CASSLGGTFNEQFF
TGTGCCAGCAGCTTAGGCGGGACCTTCAATGAGCAGTTCTTC
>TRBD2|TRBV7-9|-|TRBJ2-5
CASSSETSGRAQKETQYF
TGTGCCAGCAGCTCCGAGACTAGCGGGAGGGCCCAAAAAGAGACCCAGTACTTC
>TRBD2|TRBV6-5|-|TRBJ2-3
CASSYGAGSTDTQYF
TGTGCCAGCAGTTACGGAGCGGGGTCCACAGATACGCAGTATTTT
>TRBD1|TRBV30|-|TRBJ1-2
CAWSEKDRGLRGYTF
TGTGCCTGGAGTGAAAAGGACAGGGGGCTTCGTGGCTACACCTTC
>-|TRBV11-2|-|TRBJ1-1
CASSLAEGNTEAFF
TGTGCCAGCAGCTTAGCGGAGGGAAACACTGAAGCTTTCTTT
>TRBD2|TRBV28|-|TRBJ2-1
CASSLPSRGTSGNEQFF
TGTGCCAGCAGTTTACCCAGCCGGGGGACTAGCGGCAATGAGCAGTTCTTC
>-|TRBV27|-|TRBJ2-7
CASSSRDSTYEQYF
TGTGCCAGCAGCAGCCGAGACAGCACCTACGAGCAGTACTTC
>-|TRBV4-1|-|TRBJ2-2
CASSHTIGGTGELFF
TGCGCCAGCAGCCACACCATCGGAGGAACCGGGGAGCTGTTTTTT
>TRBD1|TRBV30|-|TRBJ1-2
CAWTGFTGVYGYTF
TGTGCCTGGACAGGGTTTACAGGGGTCTATGGCTACACCTTC
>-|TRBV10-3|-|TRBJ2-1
CAISSEADNEQFF
TGTGCCATCAGTAGTGAGGCCGACAATGAGCAGTTCTTC
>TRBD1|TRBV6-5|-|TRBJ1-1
CASSYGFGTGHTEAFF
TGTGCCAGCAGTTACGGCTTTGGGACAGGGCACACTGAAGCTTTCTTT
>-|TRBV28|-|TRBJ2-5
CASSDAGTGRETQYF
TGTGCCAGCAGTGATGCCGGGACGGGGAGGGAGACCCAGTACTTC
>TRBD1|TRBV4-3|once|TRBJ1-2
CASSQDGLDPDRDYGYTF
TGCGCCAGCAGCCAAGACGGATTAGACCCGGACAGGGACTATGGCTACACCTTC
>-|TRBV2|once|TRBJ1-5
CASGLQGLRNQPQHF
TGTGCCAGCGGGTTGCAGGGTCTTAGAAATCAGCCCCAGCATTTT
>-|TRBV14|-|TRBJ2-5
CASSQEEGSWWETQYF
TGTGCCAGCAGCCAAGAGGAGGGATCGTGGTGGGAGACCCAGTACTTC
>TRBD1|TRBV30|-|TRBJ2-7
CAWRSRQGQSYEQYF
TGTGCCTGGAGAAGTAGACAGGGACAATCCTACGAGCAGTACTTC